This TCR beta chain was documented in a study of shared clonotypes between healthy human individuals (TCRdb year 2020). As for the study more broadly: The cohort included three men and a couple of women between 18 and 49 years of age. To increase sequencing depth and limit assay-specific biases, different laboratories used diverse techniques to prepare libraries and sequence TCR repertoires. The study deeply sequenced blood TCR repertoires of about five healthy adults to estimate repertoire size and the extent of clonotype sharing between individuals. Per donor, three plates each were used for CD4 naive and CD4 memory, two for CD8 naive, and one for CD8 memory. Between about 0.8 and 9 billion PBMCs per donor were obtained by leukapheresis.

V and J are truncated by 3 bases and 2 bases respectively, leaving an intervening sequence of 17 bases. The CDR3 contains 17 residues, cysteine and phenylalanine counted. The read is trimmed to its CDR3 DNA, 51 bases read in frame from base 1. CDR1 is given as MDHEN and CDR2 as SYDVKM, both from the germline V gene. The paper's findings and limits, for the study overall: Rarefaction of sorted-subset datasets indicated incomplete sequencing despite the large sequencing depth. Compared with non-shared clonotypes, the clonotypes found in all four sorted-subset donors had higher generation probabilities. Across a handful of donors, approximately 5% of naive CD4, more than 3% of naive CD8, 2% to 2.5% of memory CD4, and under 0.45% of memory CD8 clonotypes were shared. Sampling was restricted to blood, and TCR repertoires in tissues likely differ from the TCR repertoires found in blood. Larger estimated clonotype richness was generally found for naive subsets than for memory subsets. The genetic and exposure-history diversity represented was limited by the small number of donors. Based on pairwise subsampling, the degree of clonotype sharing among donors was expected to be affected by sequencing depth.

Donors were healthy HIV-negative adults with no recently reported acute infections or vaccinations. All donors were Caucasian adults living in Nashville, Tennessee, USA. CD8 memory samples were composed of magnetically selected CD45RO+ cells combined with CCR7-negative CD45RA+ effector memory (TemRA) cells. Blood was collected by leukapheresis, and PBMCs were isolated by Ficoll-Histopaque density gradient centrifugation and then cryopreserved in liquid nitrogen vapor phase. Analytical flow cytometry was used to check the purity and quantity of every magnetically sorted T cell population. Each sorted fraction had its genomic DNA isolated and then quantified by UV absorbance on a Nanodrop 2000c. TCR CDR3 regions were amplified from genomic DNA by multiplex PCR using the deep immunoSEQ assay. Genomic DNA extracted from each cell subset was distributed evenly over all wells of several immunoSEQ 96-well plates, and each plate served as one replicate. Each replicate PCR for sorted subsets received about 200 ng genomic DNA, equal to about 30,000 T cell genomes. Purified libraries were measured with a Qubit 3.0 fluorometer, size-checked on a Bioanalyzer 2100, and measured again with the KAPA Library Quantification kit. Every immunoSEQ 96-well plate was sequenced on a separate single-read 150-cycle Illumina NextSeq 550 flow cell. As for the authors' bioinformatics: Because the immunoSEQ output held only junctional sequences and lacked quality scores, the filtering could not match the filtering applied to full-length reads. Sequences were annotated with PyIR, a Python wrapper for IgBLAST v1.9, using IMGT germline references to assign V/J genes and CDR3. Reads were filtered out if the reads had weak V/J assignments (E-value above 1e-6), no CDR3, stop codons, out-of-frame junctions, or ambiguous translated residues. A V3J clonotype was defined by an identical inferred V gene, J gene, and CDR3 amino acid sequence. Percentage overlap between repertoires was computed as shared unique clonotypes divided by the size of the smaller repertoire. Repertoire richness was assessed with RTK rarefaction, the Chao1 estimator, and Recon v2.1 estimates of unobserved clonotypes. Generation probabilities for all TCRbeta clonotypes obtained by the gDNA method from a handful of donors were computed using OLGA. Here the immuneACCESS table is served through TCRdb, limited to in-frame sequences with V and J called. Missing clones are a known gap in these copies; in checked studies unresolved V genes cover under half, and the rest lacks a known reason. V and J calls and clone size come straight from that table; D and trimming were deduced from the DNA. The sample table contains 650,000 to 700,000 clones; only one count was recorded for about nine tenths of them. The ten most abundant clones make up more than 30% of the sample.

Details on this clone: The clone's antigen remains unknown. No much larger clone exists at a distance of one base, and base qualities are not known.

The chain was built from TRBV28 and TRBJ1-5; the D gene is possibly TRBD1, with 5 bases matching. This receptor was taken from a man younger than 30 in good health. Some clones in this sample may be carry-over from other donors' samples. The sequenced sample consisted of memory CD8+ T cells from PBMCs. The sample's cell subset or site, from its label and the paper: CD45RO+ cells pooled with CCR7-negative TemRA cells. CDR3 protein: CASSLWGEDLGNQPQHF. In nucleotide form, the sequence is TGTGCCAGCAGTTTGTGGGGGGAGGATTTGGGCAATCAGCCCCAGCATTTT.